Included here is one T cell receptor (beta chain) sequence, with context. This clonotype was seen only a few times. Its antigen remains undetermined. Per-base qualities were not stored, and no clone one base away is much larger. In the paper's terms, the treatment or condition label means: allogeneic hematopoietic cell transplantation with graft depleted of TCRalphabeta T cells and CD19 B cells. TCRalphabeta/CD19-depleted allogeneic hematopoietic cell grafts were given to the transplant recipients, all of whom were children. This record belongs to a study of T-cell reconstitution after alpha-beta-depleted transplantation in children (dated by TCRdb to 2016 to 2018). About the study as a whole: Using TCR repertoire profiling, the study quantitatively followed how T-cell immune reconstitution unfolded in children after TCRalphabeta/CD19-depleted allogeneic hematopoietic cell transplantation. Results the study describes overall, beyond this receptor: About two months after transplant, the apparently early recovery of alphabetaT-cell counts reportedly depended on just several hundred clones that had expanded rapidly and came from non-depleted graft cells. In some patients, the high TCRbeta diversity seen at day 60 was put down to recipient T cells and intrathymic progenitors that had survived conditioning. Over subsequent months, a decline in hyperexpanded clone frequencies was noted, and after one year, T-cell counts and TCRbeta diversity were mostly ascribed to newly produced T cells.

Including cysteine and phenylalanine, the CDR3 has 16 amino acids. Solely the CDR3 DNA is kept, with 48 bases framed from the first base. CDR1 and CDR2 are read off the germline V gene as SGHVS and FNYEAQ. Trimming takes 1 base from V and 0 bases from J, and the germline ends sit 12 bases apart. The library was obtained by PCR. The sequencer listed for this sample is Illumina HiSeq 2500. To normalize quantification of the TCRbeta repertoire, the TCR libraries were built with molecular barcoding that relied on unique molecular identifiers. In-frame beta chains were kept once TCRdb had trimmed the public reads at Q25 with fastp and called clones with MiXCR. When rows share a CDR3 protein, they turn into one entry using the most common DNA and genes. The table for this sample lists 550,000 to 800,000 distinct CDR3 sequences; approximately 14% of them were counted only once. Of the sample, 0.79% is held by the ten largest clones.

The chain couples TRBV7-6 to TRBJ1-1; no D segment can be confidently identified. The source is a girl aged 2 to 9 with congenital amegakaryocytic thrombocytopenia, due to receive a stem cell transplant. The material sequenced was PBMCs, taken before TCRalphabeta/CD19-depleted stem cell transplant. The CDR3 reads as follows: CASSLGGRPMNTEAFF. The bases read TGTGCCAGCAGCTTAGGGGGAAGACCTATGAACACTGAAGCTTTCTTT.